This passage covers 8 T cell receptor beta chains from one sample sequenced in a study of blood T cells in healthy people across ages. With a J-beta primer mix and a sample-barcoded 5' primer, a second PCR ran 7 to 11 cycles. TCRdb re-derived calls from the 5' RACE reads in MiXCR, one entry per CDR3 protein. The repertoire holds 850,000 to 1,300,000 distinct CDR3 sequences, with roughly 45% as singletons. What was sequenced was blood. The receptors were sampled from a woman aged 60-75 years in good health.

This clonotype has a handful of counts. The chain has TRBV11-3 and TRBJ2-7; no clear D gene. Germline CDR1 SGHNT, CDR2 YENEEA. CDR3 length equals 13 residues. V was trimmed by 2 bases and J by 4 bases, leaving 9 bases between them. CDR3 DNA: TGTGCCAGCAGCTTAAGTGAGCAGTACGAGCAGTACTTC. Amino acids: CASSLSEQYEQYF.

Only one count was recorded for this clonotype. The chain carries TRBV7-2 and TRBJ2-2, with D unresolved. Germline lookup yields CDR1 SGHTA and CDR2 FQGNSA. The V end was cut by 1 base, the J end by 2 bases, with 8 bases between. The length of the CDR3 is 15 residues. The CDR3 sequence: CASSLVGLNTGELFF. The DNA for the CDR3 is TGTGCCAGCAGCTTAGTCGGCCTAAACACCGGGGAGCTGTTTTTT.

The chain is built from TRBV7-6 and TRBJ2-1; tentatively, D is TRBD2 (5 bases). The V and J ends lost 7 bases and 4 bases respectively, with 14 bases between them. The CDR3 is 14 amino acids. Germline values: CDR1 SGHVS, CDR2 FNYEAQ. Here the CDR3 DNA reads TGTGCCAGCACCCCGGGAAGTAGGTACAATGAGCAGTTCTTC. This translates into CASTPGSRYNEQFF.

This clonotype has just one count. The chain employs TRBV9 and TRBJ2-3; a possible D gene is TRBD2 (6 bases). The germline V gene encodes CDR1 SGDLS and CDR2 YYNGEE. This CDR3 is built from 15 residues. Trimming shortened V by 1 base and J by 0 bases, and 9 bases separated the two germline ends. The CDR3 loop reads CASSVYGGSTDTQYF. CDR3 sequence (DNA): TGTGCCAGCAGCGTATACGGGGGAAGCACAGATACGCAGTATTTT.

V and J are TRBV2 and TRBJ1-4; D unclear. Germline V gene data show CDR1 as SNHLY and CDR2 as FYNNEI. The V and J ends lost 4 bases and 7 bases respectively, with 7 bases between them. The CDR3 contains 12 residues. In nucleotides, the CDR3 is TGTGCCAGCAGTGGAATAGGTGAAAAACTGTTTTTT. Translating gives CASSGIGEKLFF.

The chain employs TRBV20-1 and TRBJ2-1, with TRBD2 as a possible D gene (6 bases). Germline values: CDR1 DFQATT, CDR2 SNEGSKA (reference sequence). CDR3 length: 14 residues. The V end lost 4 bases, the J end lost 8 bases, and 18 bases lay between the germline ends. The CDR3 coding sequence is TGCAGTGCTACCGCCCGGGACTTAGACGATGAGCAGTTCTTC. It is translated as CSATARDLDDEQFF.

This clonotype showed up just a few times. The chain is built from TRBV11-3 and TRBJ2-3; no clear D gene. Germline assignment: CDR1 SGHNT and CDR2 YENEEA. This CDR3 comprises 14 residues. Trimming pared 5 bases from V and 1 base from J, leaving 10 bases between. For the CDR3, the DNA is TGTGCCAGCAGCCCAGGCCGGGGCACAGATACGCAGTATTTT. Translated: CASSPGRGTDTQYF.

Note on this clonotype: The junction differs from germline at one of its ends, possibly a read error. CDR3 sequence reads: CASSGTGENYSYTF. The CDR3 region has the DNA TGTGCCAGCAGTGGGACAGGAGAAAACTATAGCTACACCTTC. The rearrangement links TRBV6-5 to TRBJ1-2; 8 bases fit TRBD1. Germline CDR1 and CDR2: MNHEY and SVGAGI. This CDR3 is built from 14 residues.